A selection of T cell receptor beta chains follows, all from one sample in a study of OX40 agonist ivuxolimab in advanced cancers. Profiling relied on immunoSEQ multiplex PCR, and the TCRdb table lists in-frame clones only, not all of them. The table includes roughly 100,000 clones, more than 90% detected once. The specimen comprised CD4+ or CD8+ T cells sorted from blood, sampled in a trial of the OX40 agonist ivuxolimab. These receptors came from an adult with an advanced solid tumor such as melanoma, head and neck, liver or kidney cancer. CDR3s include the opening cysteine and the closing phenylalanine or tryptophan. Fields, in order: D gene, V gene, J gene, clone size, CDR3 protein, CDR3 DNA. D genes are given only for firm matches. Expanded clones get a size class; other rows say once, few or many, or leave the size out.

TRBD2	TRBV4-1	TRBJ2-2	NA	CASSQRLAGGTGELFF	TGCGCCAGCAGCCAAAGACTAGCGGGAGGTACCGGGGAGCTGTTTTTT
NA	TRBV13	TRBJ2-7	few	CASSFRLAVDEQYF	TGTGCCAGCAGCTTTCGTCTAGCTGTCGACGAGCAGTACTTC
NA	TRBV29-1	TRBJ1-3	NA	CSVKAGRGSGNTIYF	TGCAGCGTCAAAGCCGGTAGAGGCTCTGGAAACACCATATATTTT
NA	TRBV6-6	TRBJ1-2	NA	CASSYPLADGYTF	TGTGCCAGCAGTTACCCCTTGGCAGATGGCTACACCTTC
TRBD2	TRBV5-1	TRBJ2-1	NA	CASSGTSGSSYFDEQFF	TGCGCCAGCAGCGGGACTAGCGGGAGTTCTTATTTTGATGAGCAGTTCTTC
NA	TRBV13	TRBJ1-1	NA	CASSLVSEKAFF	TGTGCCAGCAGCTTAGTTTCAGAGAAAGCTTTCTTT
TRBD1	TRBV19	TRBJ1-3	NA	CASIPTGGFSGNTIYF	TGTGCCAGTATCCCTACAGGGGGCTTCTCTGGAAACACCATATATTTT
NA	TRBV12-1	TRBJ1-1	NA	CASSSTRVSACGAEAFF	TGTGCCAGCAGCTCCACCCGGGTCTCTGCTTGCGGGGCGGAAGCTTTCTTT
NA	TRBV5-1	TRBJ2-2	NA	CASSFPPEANTGELFF	TGCGCCAGCAGCTTCCCCCCGGAAGCGAACACCGGGGAGCTGTTTTTT
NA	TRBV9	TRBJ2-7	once	CASSVGTHTYEQYF	TGTGCCAGCAGCGTCGGGACTCACACCTACGAGCAGTACTTC
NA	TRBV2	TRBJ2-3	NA	CASSEEFIISTDTQYF	TGTGCCAGCAGTGAAGAATTTATAATTAGCACAGATACGCAGTATTTT
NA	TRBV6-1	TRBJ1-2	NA	CASSEAVLANYGYTF	TGTGCCAGCAGTGAAGCGGTATTAGCTAACTATGGCTACACCTTC
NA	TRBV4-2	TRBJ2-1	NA	CASSQVGFSFGNEQFF	TGTGCCAGCAGCCAAGTCGGCTTTAGTTTTGGCAATGAGCAGTTCTTC
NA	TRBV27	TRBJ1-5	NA	CASRGGAGQPQHF	TGTGCCAGCAGGGGAGGGGCAGGTCAGCCCCAGCATTTT